One and the same sample provided the 3 T cell receptor beta chains below, sequenced in a study of T-cell memory formation after mild COVID-19. Via MiXCR, TCRdb re-called the 5' RACE reads, giving one row per CDR3 protein. Altogether fewer than 450,000 distinct CDR3 sequences are present, more than 20% being singletons, with the ten largest covering roughly an eighth. Specimen: PBMCs or a T cell subset sorted from them (not recorded which). These receptors all come from an adult woman who had mild COVID-19 (a few samples of this study predate the infection). Cell type and time point are not known.

This clonotype has only a few counts. V usage is TRBV4-3 and J usage is TRBJ2-3; 11 bases are shared with TRBD2. Germline V gene data show CDR1 as LGHNA and CDR2 as YSLEER. The V gene end was trimmed by 1 base and the J gene end by 1 base; junction bases not matched to a gene: 7. This CDR3 spans 18 amino acids. The CDR3 DNA reads as TGCGCCAGCAGCCAAGGGCTAGCGGGAGGATCTGGCACAGATACGCAGTATTTT. The encoded protein is CASSQGLAGGSGTDTQYF.

The chain is built from TRBV5-8 and TRBJ2-3, with a possible D match to TRBD1 (5 bases). The V gene lost 0 bases and the J gene lost 6 bases, with 11 bases spanning the gap. Germline V gene data show CDR1 as SGHTS and CDR2 as YDEGEE. This CDR3 spans 14 amino acids. The CDR3 loop reads CASSLAGMTDTQYF. In DNA, the CDR3 is TGTGCCAGCAGCTTGGCAGGGATGACTGATACGCAGTATTTT.

This clonotype was picked up a small number of times. This rearrangement joins TRBV20-1 to TRBJ1-5; 7 positions match TRBD1. The CDR3 totals 15 residues. With 0 bases clipped from V and 11 bases from J, the junction kept 13 bases outside the gene matches. CDR1 and CDR2 (germline): DFQATT, SNEGSKA (reference sequence). CDR3 region: CSARDQGGGTGSQHF. CDR3 in DNA: TGCAGTGCTAGAGACCAGGGAGGGGGCACTGGGTCCCAGCATTTT.